This T cell receptor beta chain is drawn from a study of shared clonotypes between healthy human individuals (dated by TCRdb to the early 2020s). Regarding the complete study: The cohort included a few men and two women between 18 and 49 years of age. For each donor, CD4 naive and CD4 memory were each run on three plates, CD8 naive on two plates, and CD8 memory on one plate. To estimate repertoire size and how much clonotype sharing occurs between individuals, the study deeply sequenced the blood TCR repertoires of five healthy adults. To increase sequencing depth and limit assay-specific biases, different laboratories used diverse techniques to prepare libraries and sequence TCR repertoires. Per donor, leukapheresis produced somewhere between about 0.94 and 9 billion PBMCs.

Donors were healthy HIV-negative adults with no recently reported acute infections or vaccinations. Only Caucasian adults living in Nashville, Tennessee, USA were represented among the donors. The CD8 memory samples were a combination of magnetically selected CD45RO+ cells and CCR7-negative CD45RA+ effector memory (TemRA) cells. Blood was collected by leukapheresis, and PBMCs were isolated by Ficoll-Histopaque density gradient centrifugation and then cryopreserved in liquid nitrogen vapor phase. Purity and quantity of every magnetically sorted T cell population were checked by analytical flow cytometry. From each sorted fraction, genomic DNA was isolated and quantified by UV absorbance on a Nanodrop 2000c. This clone was counted ten times or more. This receptor's antigen is unknown. Base-call qualities are not available, and no considerably larger clone is one nucleotide away. Using the deep immunoSEQ assay, TCR CDR3 regions were amplified from genomic DNA by multiplex PCR. Genomic DNA extracted from each cell subset was distributed evenly over all wells of several immunoSEQ 96-well plates, and each plate served as one replicate. Each replicate PCR for sorted subsets received about 200 ng genomic DNA, equal to roughly 29,000 T cell genomes. Purified libraries were measured with a Qubit 3.0 fluorometer, size-checked on a Bioanalyzer 2100, and measured again with the KAPA Library Quantification kit. Each immunoSEQ 96-well plate was sequenced on its own single-read 150-cycle Illumina NextSeq 550 flow cell. As for the original processing: Because only junctional sequences without quality scores were contained in the immunoSEQ output, filtering matching that applied to full-length reads could not be performed. To assign V/J genes and CDR3, sequences were annotated using PyIR, a Python wrapper for IgBLAST v1.9, with IMGT germline references. Reads were removed for weak V/J assignments (E-value above 1e-6), missing CDR3, stop codons, out-of-frame junctions, or ambiguous translated residues. V3J clonotypes were defined as sequences sharing an identical inferred V gene, J gene, and CDR3 amino acid sequence. Percentage overlap between repertoires was computed as shared unique clonotypes divided by the size of the smaller repertoire. Richness of each repertoire was evaluated using RTK rarefaction, the Chao1 estimator, and Recon v2.1 estimates of unobserved clonotypes. Generation probabilities for all TCRbeta clonotypes obtained by the gDNA method from several donors were computed using OLGA. TCRdb provides this immuneACCESS table in a form limited to in-frame rearrangements. Some clones are lacking; in checked studies, under half of them reflect an unresolved V gene, and why the rest are absent is not known. V, J and clone size were drawn from that table, and D and trimming were deduced from the DNA. This sample has about 110,000 clones in its table, and 65% to 75% of those were observed once. The ten largest clones add up to around 25% of the sample.

Results and caveats for the whole study, not just this receptor: Estimated clonotype richness was generally larger for naive than for memory subsets. Because the study included only a small number of donors, the genetic and exposure-history diversity represented was limited. Sharing across several donors was observed for about 5% of naive CD4, over 3% of naive CD8, 2% to 2.5% of memory CD4, and about 0.4% of memory CD8 clonotypes. Clonotypes shared by all four sorted-subset donors showed higher generation probabilities than non-shared clonotypes. Only blood was sampled, and tissue TCR repertoires likely differ from those in blood. Based on pairwise subsampling, the degree of clonotype sharing among donors was expected to be affected by sequencing depth. Incomplete sequencing was indicated by rarefaction of sorted-subset datasets, despite the large sequencing depth.

V loses 6 bases of germline sequence and J loses 1 base, and the interval between the two ends is 12 bases. From its cysteine to its phenylalanine, the CDR3 spans 14 amino acids. The entry retains the CDR3 DNA only, 42 bases that are in frame from base 1. CDR1 is given as SGDLS and CDR2 as YYNGEE, both from the germline V gene. Input material: memory CD8+ T cells sorted from blood. The sample's cell subset or site, from its label and the paper: CD45RO+ cells pooled with CCR7-negative TemRA cells. This receptor chain uses TRBV9 and TRBJ2-3, with TRBD2 as a weak D call on 5 bases. The sequence was collected from a woman in her twenties or thirties in good health. The CDR3 loop reads CASNGGSGTDTQYF. Here is the DNA: TGTGCCAGCAATGGCGGGTCCGGCACAGATACGCAGTATTTT. Extended through the reference TRBV9 and TRBJ2-3 proteins, this CDR3 yields the full variable domain: DSGVTQTPKHLITATGQRVTLRCSPRSGDLSVYWYQQSLDQGLQFLIQYYNGEERAKGNILERFSAQQFPDLHSELNLSSLELGDSALYFCASNGGSGTDTQYFGPGTRLTVL.